Following are 3 T cell receptor beta chains from one sample sequenced in a study of T cells expressing NK-cell markers. Reanalyzing the 5' RACE reads, TCRdb keeps one entry per CDR3 protein, without DNA. This repertoire includes 130,000 to 150,000 distinct CDR3 sequences. The sample consisted of blood T cells: a sorted CD56 or NKG2C T cell subset, CD4+ or CD8+ T cells, or bulk PBMC T cells (not recorded which). The receptors here all came from a man younger than 30 in good health.

This chain connects TRBV10-2 to TRBJ2-2; the D call from TCRdb, TRBD2, cannot be confirmed without DNA. The CDR3 runs 19 residues. CDR1 WSHSY and CDR2 SAAADI come from the germline V gene. CDR3 sequence reads: CASHASETKRGSNTGELFF.

V usage is TRBV27 and J usage is TRBJ2-1; the TCRdb call, TRBD2, lacks DNA for checking. This CDR3 comprises 13 residues. Germline V CDR1 and CDR2: MNHEY, SMNVEV (reference sequence). The CDR3 spells CATSPGQVNEQFF.

The gene calls are TRBV6-5 and TRBJ2-1. CDR1 and CDR2 (germline): MNHEY, SVGAGI. This CDR3 spans 17 amino acids. The CDR3 here is CASSYSTALGPYNEQFF.